Presented here are 25 T cell receptor beta chains from one specimen sequenced in a study of post-analysis software for immune sequencing data. Their antigens remain unidentified. General observations from the study: Included in a set of a few TRBV segments more frequent in patients than controls were TRBV5-6, TRBV5-1 and TRBV20-1.

cDNA libraries of TCR beta carried unique molecular identifiers. TCRdb itself ran the PCR reads through MiXCR, one entry per CDR3 protein. Here the sample spans roughly 730,000 distinct CDR3 sequences, 25% to 30% being singletons. Source material: blood. Every receptor here comes from a girl aged 5-17 years with multiple sclerosis.

The chain combines TRBV7-2 with TRBJ2-3; the D call may be TRBD1 or TRBD2 (5 bases each). The V gene lost 3 bases and the J gene lost 2 bases, with 21 bases spanning the gap. This CDR3 spans 18 amino acids. Germline CDR1 is SGHTA and CDR2 is FQGNSA. CDR3 DNA sequence: TGTGCCAGCAGCTTGAGAGGTGTTGGGGGAGCAAACACAGATACGCAGTATTTT. It translates to CASSLRGVGGANTDTQYF.

The V call is TRBV5-1, the J call TRBJ2-1; 7 bases are a match to TRBD2. Germline lookup yields CDR1 SGHRS and CDR2 YFSETQ. V shed 4 bases and J 8 bases; nucleotides not matched to a gene: 9. The CDR3 sequence is 14 residues long. The CDR3 DNA is TGCGCCAGCAGCGCATTGGGACTAACCCATGAGCAGTTCTTC. This codes for CASSALGLTHEQFF.

The V and J genes are TRBV6-2 or TRBV6-3 and TRBJ1-1, with D perhaps matching TRBD1 (5 bases). The CDR3 consists of 16 residues. The germline V gene encodes CDR1 MNHEY and CDR2 SVGEGT. V lost 0 bases and J 0 bases, leaving 11 bases between the germline ends. The CDR3 nucleotides are TGTGCCAGCAGTTACTCGAACGGGGGAATGAACACTGAAGCTTTCTTT. It encodes CASSYSNGGMNTEAFF.

The V call is TRBV7-2, the J call TRBJ2-3; D perhaps matches TRBD2 (6 bases). The germline gives CDR1 SGHTA, CDR2 FQGNSA. CDR3 size: 15 residues. Between the trimmed V and J ends, which lost 3 bases and 3 bases, there was a span of 13 bases. The chain's CDR3 is CASSLPRGRTDTQYF. The CDR3, as DNA: TGTGCCAGCAGCTTGCCCCGGGGGAGGACAGATACGCAGTATTTT.

The chain combines TRBV11-3 with TRBJ2-3; possibly TRBD1 for D (6 bases). Germline V gene lookup returns CDR1 SGHNT and CDR2 YENEEA. This CDR3 is built from 14 residues. V lost 6 bases and J lost 0, with 10 bases in between. The CDR3 DNA follows: TGTGCCAGCAGTTTCCAGGGGAGCACAGATACGCAGTATTTT. Translation gives CASSFQGSTDTQYF. Looking up the rest from reference TRBV11-3 and TRBJ2-3 gives the full variable domain: EAGVVQSPRYKIIEKKQPVAFWCNPISGHNTLYWYLQNLGQGPELLIRYENEEAVDDSQLPKDRFSAERLKGVDSTLKIQPAELGDSAVYLCASSFQGSTDTQYFGPGTRLTVL.

Comments on this clonotype: A read error is possible here, since a much larger clone lies one base away. The CDR3, as DNA: TGTGCCAGCAGCTTAGTTCCCGTGGGACTAGGTCAAGAGACCCAGTTCTTC. It encodes CASSLVPVGLGQETQFF. The chain carries TRBV7-2 and TRBJ2-1; 8 positions agree with TRBD2. CDR3 length: 17 residues. V dropped 1 base and J dropped 13; count of bases not matched to a gene: 18. Germline V gene sequence: CDR1 SGHTA, CDR2 FQGNSA.

The rearrangement links TRBV18 to TRBJ2-3; a possible D gene is TRBD1 (6 bases). CDR1 KGHSH and CDR2 LQKENI come from the germline V gene. This CDR3 is built from 14 residues. Trimming left V 5 bases short and J 3 bases short, with 12 bases between. CDR3 amino acids: CASSSGAGTDTQYF. CDR3 DNA sequence: TGTGCCAGCTCATCAGGGGCTGGTACAGATACGCAGTATTTT.

The rearrangement links TRBV18 to TRBJ1-1, with 11 bases identical to TRBD1. V lost 5 bases to trimming and J lost 6 bases; unmatched junction nucleotides: 5. Per germline, CDR1 KGHSH and CDR2 LQKENI. CDR3 length: 14 amino acids. In DNA form, the CDR3 reads TGTGCCAGCTCATGGGACAGGGGGTTGTCTGAAGCTTTCTTT. Its translation: CASSWDRGLSEAFF.

V is TRBV29-1 and J is TRBJ1-2; TRBD1 is a possible D gene (5 bases). CDR1 is SQVTM and CDR2 is ANQGSEA in the germline V gene. The CDR3 has 14 residues. The V end was cut by 4 bases, the J end by 0 bases, with 12 bases between. This CDR3 is CSVGAGVTNYGYTF. The CDR3 nucleotides are TGCAGCGTTGGTGCGGGGGTCACTAACTATGGCTACACCTTC.

The DNA for the CDR3 is TGTGCCAGCAGCCCGGCTGGGGGAAGGGGCAATGAGCAGTTCTTC. It translates to CASSPAGGRGNEQFF. The chain employs TRBV7-9 and TRBJ2-1; either TRBD1 or TRBD2 may supply D (5 bases each). CDR1 is SEHNR, CDR2 FQNEAQ, per germline (reference sequence). Deletions cut 5 bases from V and 6 bases from J, with 17 bases between. The CDR3 has 15 amino acids.

The table lists this clonotype with a few counts. V is TRBV10-1 and J is TRBJ2-3; D may be TRBD2 (6 bases). Trimming shortened V by 6 bases and J by 0 bases, and 22 bases separated the two germline ends. Germline V gene lookup returns CDR1 WNHNN and CDR2 SYGVQD (reference sequence). This CDR3 contains 18 residues. CDR3 nucleotides: TGCGCCAGCAGCGACAACCCAAAGTTTAGCGGCAGCACAGATACGCAGTATTTT. The encoded protein is CASSDNPKFSGSTDTQYF.

The chain carries TRBV28 and TRBJ2-1; TRBD2 aligns across 15 bases. J gave up 8 bases and V 2 bases, and 4 bases lay outside the gene matches. The germline CDR1 and CDR2 sequences are MDHEN and SYDVKM. CDR3 length: 16 residues. CDR3 nucleotide sequence: TGTGCCAGCAGTTTAGGGACTAGCGGGAGGCGCGATGAGCAGTTCTTC. This translates into CASSLGTSGRRDEQFF. The full variable domain, with the rest looked up from reference TRBV28 and TRBJ2-1, is DVKVTQSSRYLVKRTGEKVFLECVQDMDHENMFWYRQDPGLGLRLIYFSYDVKMKEKGDIPEGYSVSREKKERFSLILESASTNQTSMYLCASSLGTSGRRDEQFFGPGTRLTVL.

This clonotype was detected a few times. V and J are TRBV5-1 and TRBJ2-3; maybe TRBD1 (6 bases). This CDR3 has 16 amino acids. Trimming shortened V by 0 bases and J by 5 bases, and 16 bases separated the two germline ends. The germline V gene encodes CDR1 SGHRS and CDR2 YFSETQ. The CDR3 here is CASSLGWQGTGDTQYF. CDR3 sequence (DNA): TGCGCCAGCAGCTTGGGTTGGCAGGGGACGGGAGATACGCAGTATTTT.

This clonotype was seen more than once but under ten times. The rearrangement links TRBV20-1 to TRBJ2-1; 12 bases agree with TRBD2. The length of the CDR3 is 16 residues. Germline-derived CDR1 and CDR2 are DFQATT and SNEGSKA (reference sequence). Trimming at V came to 5 bases and at J to 9 bases, leaving 14 bases not matched to a gene. CDR3 amino acids: CSAETDRLAGVREQFF. Written as DNA, the CDR3 is TGCAGTGCTGAAACCGATCGACTAGCGGGAGTCCGTGAGCAGTTCTTC.

The J gene is TRBJ2-7, the V gene TRBV7-2, with 8 bases identical to TRBD1. The CDR3 totals 15 residues. Trimming at V came to 5 bases and at J to 7 bases, leaving 13 bases not matched to a gene. CDR1 SGHTA and CDR2 FQGNSA come from the germline V gene. The CDR3 region has the DNA TGTGCCAGCAGCCCACAGCGAGGACAGGGTCGGGAGCAGTACTTC. Encoded protein: CASSPQRGQGREQYF.

This clonotype has more than one count but fewer than ten. The rearrangement joins TRBV7-2 to TRBJ2-3; the D call may be TRBD1 or TRBD2 (5 bases each). V lost 1 base, J lost 7 bases, and 15 bases lay in between. The CDR3 contains 15 residues. CDR1 and CDR2 (germline): SGHTA, FQGNSA. CDR3 residues: CASSLGGVGPNTQYF. For the CDR3, the DNA is TGTGCCAGCAGCTTAGGAGGGGTTGGCCCCAATACGCAGTATTTT.

V is TRBV4-3 and J is TRBJ2-7; 9 nucleotides line up with TRBD1. The CDR3 is 14 amino acids. Losses at the gene ends were 5 bases for V and 2 bases for J; bases not matched to a gene: 4. Germline V gene sequence: CDR1 LGHNA, CDR2 YSLEER. The CDR3 spells CASSFRQGAYEQYF. The CDR3 DNA follows: TGCGCCAGCAGCTTCCGACAGGGGGCCTACGAGCAGTACTTC.

This clonotype has a handful of counts. DNA for the CDR3: TGTGCCAGCAGCGTGGGGGACGAGGGTGCCTATGGCTACACCTTC. Its protein is CASSVGDEGAYGYTF. The chain links TRBV9 to TRBJ1-2, with TRBD1 as a possible D gene (5 bases). Trimming pared 2 bases from V and 4 bases from J, leaving 15 bases between. Looked up from germline, CDR1 is SGDLS and CDR2 is YYNGEE. This CDR3 contains 15 residues.

The chain is built from TRBV27 and TRBJ2-3; TRBD1 agrees at 7 bases. This CDR3 has 16 amino acids. Germline V CDR1 and CDR2: MNHEY, SMNVEV (reference sequence). With V trimmed by 0 bases and J by 4 bases, 7 bases remained unmatched. The CDR3 is CASSLSSTGKPDTQYF. CDR3 nucleotides: TGTGCCAGCAGTTTATCCTCGACAGGGAAGCCAGATACGCAGTATTTT.

This rearrangement joins TRBV20-1 to TRBJ2-3; 12 bases agree with TRBD2. With 7 bases clipped from V and 2 bases from J, the junction kept 7 bases outside the gene matches. The length of the CDR3 is 15 residues. The germline V gene has CDR1 DFQATT and CDR2 SNEGSKA (reference sequence). CDR3 DNA: TGCAGTGTAAAGCGACTAGCGGGGGACACAGATACGCAGTATTTT. Its translation: CSVKRLAGDTDTQYF.

This clonotype has a handful of counts. The gene calls are TRBV4-1 and TRBJ1-1; no definite D call. Per germline, CDR1 MGHRA and CDR2 YSYEKL. The CDR3 loop spans 12 amino acids. The germline V and J ends were trimmed by 8 bases and 4 bases, with 11 bases remaining between them. In DNA form, the CDR3 reads TGCGCCAGCGGGGAGGTGGGCACTGAAGCTTTCTTT. This sequence encodes CASGEVGTEAFF.

The gene calls are TRBV28 and TRBJ1-1, with no clear D. Germline assignment: CDR1 MDHEN and CDR2 SYDVKM. V gave up 2 bases and J gave up 6 bases, with 13 bases separating them. CDR3 length: 14 amino acids. For the CDR3, the DNA is TGTGCCAGCAGTTTACAGGCCGAACGGGCTGAAGCTTTCTTT. Its protein is CASSLQAERAEAFF.

The genes are TRBV3-1 and TRBJ2-1, with 8 bases identical to TRBD2. V lost 4 bases and J lost 6; bases outside the gene matches: 8. Per the germline V gene, CDR1 is LGHDT and CDR2 is YNNKEL (reference sequence). The CDR3 runs to 15 residues. CDR3 in amino acids: CASSPPGGGFNEQFF. CDR3 DNA sequence: TGTGCCAGCAGCCCCCCGGGGGGGGGCTTCAATGAGCAGTTCTTC.

The gene calls are TRBV5-1 and TRBJ2-2; 9 positions agree with TRBD1. Germline trimming cut 0 bases from V and 4 bases from J; bases unmatched to any gene: 4. This CDR3 is 16 amino acids long. Germline V CDR1 and CDR2: SGHRS, YFSETQ. CDR3 sequence: CASSLEDRGGTGELFF. As DNA, the CDR3 is TGCGCCAGCAGCTTGGAGGACAGGGGTGGCACCGGGGAGCTGTTTTTT. Full variable domain (remainder filled in from reference TRBV5-1 and TRBJ2-2): KAGVTQTPRYLIKTRGQQVTLSCSPISGHRSVSWYQQTPGQGLQFLFEYFSETQRNKGNFPGRFSGRQFSNSRSEMNVSTLELGDSALYLCASSLEDRGGTGELFFGEGSRLTVL.

The chain uses TRBV20-1 and TRBJ2-5; 7 bases fit TRBD1. The ends lost 3 bases at V and 5 bases at J; junction bases unmatched: 9. Germline lookup yields CDR1 DFQATT and CDR2 SNEGSKA (reference sequence). This CDR3 comprises 14 residues. The CDR3 is CSASRDSVTETQYF. The CDR3, as DNA: TGCAGTGCTAGTCGGGACAGCGTTACGGAGACCCAGTACTTC.